This passage covers 23 T cell receptor beta chains from one sample sequenced in a study of T cells in Graves' hyperthyroidism and ophthalmopathy. Regions amplified from RNA transcripts were the TCR beta CDR3 regions. When the TCR CDR3 underwent first-round RT-PCR, the HTBI primer set was used. TCRdb independently ran MiXCR on the multiplex PCR reads; one entry per CDR3 protein. This table holds over 350,000 distinct CDR3 sequences, more than 12% found once. Input material: blood. Receptors were obtained from a man aged 50 to 60 with Graves' ophthalmopathy.

This clonotype was detected a few times. The CDR3 nucleotides read TGCGCCAGCAGCCATCCAATCAAAGGGGGGCCTGGCACTGAAGCTTTCTTT. This translates into CASSHPIKGGPGTEAFF. The gene calls are TRBV4-1 and TRBJ1-1; tentatively, D is TRBD1 (6 bases). CDR3 length: 17 residues. V was pared by 3 bases and J by 4 bases, with 21 bases between. Germline V gene lookup returns CDR1 MGHRA and CDR2 YSYEKL.

This clonotype was seen repeatedly, ten times or more. The V and J genes are TRBV13 and TRBJ2-3, with unresolved D. V lost 3 bases to trimming and J lost 4 bases, with 5 bases between them. This CDR3 is 12 amino acids long. Germline assignment: CDR1 PRHDT and CDR2 FYEKMQ (reference sequence). The CDR3 nucleotides are TGTGCCAGCAGCTTCGACTCAGATACGCAGTATTTT. Translation gives CASSFDSDTQYF.

This sequence joins TRBV7-3 and TRBJ2-1, with TRBD2 matching over 9 bases. The V and J ends lost 4 bases and 5 bases, in that order; junction bases with no gene match: 6. The germline V gene has CDR1 SGHTA and CDR2 FQGTGA. This CDR3 has 15 residues. CDR3 sequence (DNA): TGTGCCAGCAGCTCTGCTAGCGGGGCGAACAATGAGCAGTTCTTC. Translation: CASSSASGANNEQFF.

This clonotype has a handful of counts. The chain recombines TRBV12-3 or TRBV12-4 with TRBJ2-3, with D possibly matching TRBD2 (5 bases). The CDR3 extends over 12 amino acids. Trimming removed 3 bases from V and 8 bases from J, with 9 bases in between. The CDR3 reads CASSFGSGTQYF. The CDR3 DNA sequence: TGTGCCAGCAGTTTTGGGAGTGGTACGCAGTATTTT.

J is TRBJ2-1 and V is TRBV30; D may correspond to TRBD1 or TRBD2 (5 bases each). V lost 2 bases and J 14 bases, leaving 19 bases between the germline ends. This CDR3 has 13 amino acids. CDR1 GTSNPN and CDR2 SVGIG come from the germline V gene (reference sequence). The CDR3 here is CAWSSDRGRGKFF. The CDR3 DNA reads TGTGCCTGGAGTTCAGACCGGGGCCGAGGGAAGTTCTTC.

Turning to this clonotype: A read error may produce the germline difference seen at one junction end. The chain carries TRBV9 and TRBJ2-7; possible D gene TRBD2, 5 bases. There are 16 residues in the CDR3. Germline V CDR1 and CDR2: SGDLS, YYNGEE. The CDR3 is CANSVDKGLNIYEQYF. CDR3 DNA: TGTGCCAACAGCGTAGACAAAGGACTTAACATCTACGAGCAGTACTTC.

The rearrangement joins TRBV28 to TRBJ1-3, with no clear D. The CDR3 extends over 15 amino acids. Deletions cut 2 bases from V and 0 bases from J, with 8 bases between. The germline gives CDR1 MDHEN, CDR2 SYDVKM. The CDR3 nucleotides read TGTGCCAGCAGTTTACGGCCGACCTCTGGAAACACCATATATTTT. As protein: CASSLRPTSGNTIYF. Full variable domain (missing parts from reference TRBV28 and TRBJ1-3): DVKVTQSSRYLVKRTGEKVFLECVQDMDHENMFWYRQDPGLGLRLIYFSYDVKMKEKGDIPEGYSVSREKKERFSLILESASTNQTSMYLCASSLRPTSGNTIYFGEGSWLTVV.

V is TRBV20-1 and J is TRBJ1-2, with 7 bases identical to TRBD1. CDR1 and CDR2 (germline): DFQATT, SNEGSKA (reference sequence). The CDR3 is 12 amino acids. Germline trimming cut 5 bases from V and 6 bases from J; bases unmatched to any gene: 6. The CDR3 loop is CSALTGVDGYTF. The CDR3 bases are TGCAGTGCTCTAACAGGGGTGGATGGCTACACCTTC.

The J gene is TRBJ2-2, the V gene TRBV30, with 7 positions matching TRBD1. Germline assignment: CDR1 GTSNPN and CDR2 SVGIG (reference sequence). J gave up 8 bases and V 4 bases, and 13 bases lay outside the gene matches. CDR3 size: 15 residues. The CDR3 protein is CAWTETGVPRGELFF. CDR3 coding DNA: TGTGCCTGGACAGAAACAGGGGTGCCGCGGGGGGAGCTGTTTTTT.

The sample holds a few counts of this clonotype. The V call is TRBV20-1, the J call TRBJ2-5, with 8 bases lining up with TRBD2. CDR3 length: 16 amino acids. The V and J ends lost 6 bases and 1 base, in that order; junction bases with no gene match: 13. Germline CDR1 reads DFQATT; CDR2 reads SNEGSKA (reference sequence). The CDR3 bases are TGCAGTGCAACACAAGCGGGACTAGTCGGCCAAGAGACCCAGTACTTC. Amino acids: CSATQAGLVGQETQYF.

This clonotype was seen a few times. The chain joins TRBV6-1 to TRBJ1-1; TRBD1 matches 7 bases. The ends lost 2 bases at V and 5 bases at J; junction bases unmatched: 5. Germline values: CDR1 MNHNS, CDR2 SASEGT. This CDR3 is 14 amino acids long. DNA of the CDR3: TGTGCCAGCAGTGAATCCCAGGGGGGGACTGAAGCTTTCTTT. It codes for CASSESQGGTEAFF.

This clonotype was seen repeatedly, ten times or more. The chain combines TRBV18 with TRBJ2-3; 9 nucleotides align to TRBD2. With V trimmed by 2 bases and J by 3 bases, 9 bases remained unmatched. CDR1 is KGHSH, CDR2 LQKENI, per germline. The CDR3 spans 17 residues. The CDR3 reads CASSPTTSGLGTDTQYF. The DNA of the CDR3 is TGTGCCAGCTCACCAACGACTAGCGGTTTAGGGACAGATACGCAGTATTTT.

In its sample, this clonotype was seen a few times. This rearrangement joins TRBV14 to TRBJ1-6, with D unclear. Trimming cost V 3 bases and J 7 bases, with 7 bases left between them. Germline-derived CDR1 and CDR2 are SGHDN and FVKESK. The CDR3 consists of 13 residues. As DNA, the CDR3 is TGTGCCAGCAGCCAGGACCCGAATTCACCCCTCCACTTT. Residues: CASSQDPNSPLHF.

This clonotype occurred a few times. The V gene is TRBV9, the J gene TRBJ2-2; 9 nucleotides agree with TRBD2. Looked up from germline, CDR1 is SGDLS and CDR2 is YYNGEE. The CDR3 totals 15 residues. The V segment lost 5 bases and the J segment 7 bases; nucleotides outside the gene matches: 9. CDR3 nucleotide sequence: TGTGCCAGCAGTGATCTAGCGGGGAGTTTCGGGGAGCTGTTTTTT. Translation: CASSDLAGSFGELFF.

This clonotype was recorded at least ten times. The chain carries TRBV2 and TRBJ2-1; no clear D. The ends were cut back, 7 bases at V and 8 bases at J, with 6 bases in the middle. Germline V lookup: CDR1 SNHLY, CDR2 FYNNEI. This CDR3 is built from 10 residues. For the CDR3, the DNA is TGTGCCAGCATGCGATATGAGCAGTTCTTC. The encoded protein is CASMRYEQFF.

This clonotype has a count of ten or more. V and J are TRBV29-1 and TRBJ1-6, with D uncertain. Trimming pared 4 bases from V and 5 bases from J, leaving 9 bases between. Germline V gives CDR1 SQVTM, CDR2 ANQGSEA. The CDR3 is 13 residues long. Written as DNA, the CDR3 is TGCAGCGTTGCTCTGGGCCATAATTCACCCCTCCACTTT. The encoded protein is CSVALGHNSPLHF.

This clonotype has ten or more counts. The rearrangement uses TRBV7-9 and TRBJ2-2, with 9 bases lining up with TRBD2. The CDR3 is 14 amino acids. V lost 5 bases, J lost 10 bases, and 8 bases stayed unmatched. The germline V gene has CDR1 SEHNR and CDR2 FQNEAQ (reference sequence). CDR3 sequence (DNA): TGTGCCAGCAGCCTTCGCGGGAGGGTGGTGGAGCTGTTTTTT. Encoded protein: CASSLRGRVVELFF.

This clonotype occurred a few times. The chain links TRBV10-3 to TRBJ2-2, with 9 bases matching TRBD2. The J segment lost 2 bases and the V segment lost 0 bases, leaving 1 base of the junction unmatched. The CDR3 covers 16 residues. CDR1 is ENHRY and CDR2 is SYGVKD in the germline V gene. The CDR3 nucleotides read TGTGCCATCAGTGAGTCAGCGGGGGGAAACACCGGGGAGCTGTTTTTT. This codes for CAISESAGGNTGELFF.

Many counts were recorded for this clonotype. The CDR3 sequence is CAWSRDRNSYNEQFF. CDR3 DNA: TGTGCCTGGAGTCGCGACAGAAACTCCTACAATGAGCAGTTCTTC. This chain connects TRBV30 to TRBJ2-1; tentative D call: TRBD1 (5 bases). Germline CDR1 and CDR2: GTSNPN and SVGIG (reference sequence). The CDR3 is made up of 15 amino acids. The V gene lost 2 bases and the J gene lost 0 bases, with 11 bases spanning the gap. Full variable domain (outside the CDR3, taken from reference TRBV30 and TRBJ2-1): SQTIHQWPATLVQPVGSPLSLECTVEGTSNPNLYWYRQAAGRGLQLLFYSVGIGQISSEVPQNLSASRPQDRQFILSSKKLLLSDSGFYLCAWSRDRNSYNEQFFGPGTRLTVL.

The V gene is TRBV29-1, the J gene TRBJ2-1, with a possible D match to TRBD1 (6 bases). The V end lost 6 bases, the J end lost 4 bases, and 13 bases lay between the germline ends. Germline V gene lookup returns CDR1 SQVTM and CDR2 ANQGSEA. This CDR3 comprises 13 residues. The CDR3, as DNA: TGCAGCGTAGAGTCAGGGGTTTACAATGAGCAGTTCTTC. It yields the protein CSVESGVYNEQFF.

This clonotype was observed many times. Here the CDR3 reads CSATTPSGSPYTQYF. As DNA, the CDR3 is TGCAGTGCCACCACCCCTAGCGGGAGCCCCTATACGCAGTATTTT. This sequence joins TRBV20-1 and TRBJ2-3, with 10 bases that match TRBD2. The CDR3 loop spans 15 amino acids. CDR1 and CDR2 (germline): DFQATT, SNEGSKA (reference sequence). The V and J ends lost 6 bases and 7 bases, in that order; junction bases with no gene match: 13.

With respect to this clonotype: This could be a read error, since a much larger clone is one nucleotide away. The gene calls are TRBV11-1 and TRBJ2-1; 10 bases line up with TRBD2. CDR1 is SGHAT and CDR2 is FQDESV in the germline V gene (reference sequence). This CDR3 region has 16 residues. V dropped 8 bases and J dropped 8; count of bases not matched to a gene: 15. The CDR3 region has the DNA TGTGCCAGCGCCCAACCAGCGGGAGGGAGTGTCTATGAGCAGTTCTTC. Translating it yields CASAQPAGGSVYEQFF.

The chain is built from TRBV27 and TRBJ2-4, with D possibly matching TRBD2 (6 bases). Between the trimmed V and J ends, which lost 6 bases and 7 bases, there was a span of 13 bases. This CDR3 contains 13 residues. Germline V gene data show CDR1 as MNHEY and CDR2 as SMNVEV (reference sequence). In nucleotides, the CDR3 is TGTGCCAGCAGGGGACTCCCATGGAACATTCAGTACTTC. It specifies CASRGLPWNIQYF.